This T cell receptor (beta chain) was observed in a study of PD-1 blockade in classical Hodgkin lymphoma. Overall study findings and caveats: Complete responders showed a baseline diversity that resembled the diversity of newly diagnosed patients. Still unresolved is the cause of the repertoire differences, which may be disease activity or prior therapy.

In germline, CDR1 is SGHVS, CDR2 FQNEAQ. V was shortened by 3 bases and J by 4 bases, with 7 bases between the two germline ends. CDR3 size: 13 residues. Generated by immunoSEQ multiplex PCR, the TCRdb table keeps only in-frame clones and is missing some. The sample has over 50,000 clones; nearly 90% are singletons. Regarding this clone: Its antigen is unknown.

Time point denoted: cycle 4 day 1 (C4D1), after 6 weeks of nivolumab. Brentuximab vedotin exposure varied among the patients, all of whom had relapsed after autologous stem cell transplantation. Sample: peripheral blood mononuclear cells (PBMCs), taken before the fourth cycle of nivolumab. This TCR was sampled from a human donor with classical Hodgkin lymphoma. The chain employs TRBV7-8 and TRBJ1-3; no reliable D call. The CDR3 nucleotides are TGTGCCAGCAGCTTGACGGACGGAAACACCATATATTTT. It codes for CASSLTDGNTIYF.